The 4 T cell receptor beta chains listed next were all sequenced from one sample in a study of cytomegalovirus exposure and HLA in healthy donors. With 60 Vbeta and 13 Jbeta primers, the PCR was carried out. The data were produced by immunoSEQ multiplex PCR, yet TCRdb's version contains in-frame clones alone and is incomplete. The top ten hold approximately 3% of the sample, which has some 85,000 clones, around three quarters seen once. Sequenced material: PBMCs. These receptors were obtained from a man between 40 and 49 years old in good health and CMV-seronegative.

This chain uses TRBV7-2 with TRBJ2-3, with TRBD2 matching over 7 bases. The CDR3 runs to 16 residues. Germline V gene lookup returns CDR1 SGHTA and CDR2 FQGNSA. V shed 3 bases and J 5 bases; nucleotides not matched to a gene: 11. CDR3 protein: CASSFHSGGRGDTQYF. The CDR3 DNA sequence: TGTGCCAGCAGCTTCCATTCGGGGGGAAGGGGAGATACGCAGTATTTT. Complete variable domain (other parts from reference TRBV7-2 and TRBJ2-3): GAGVSQSPSNKVTEKGKDVELRCDPISGHTALYWYRQSLGQGLEFLIYFQGNSAPDKSGLPSDRFSAERTGGSVSTLTIQRTQQEDSAVYLCASSFHSGGRGDTQYFGPGTRLTVL.

The chain recombines TRBV5-1 with TRBJ2-7; tentatively, D is TRBD1 (5 bases). Germline V CDR1 and CDR2: SGHRS, YFSETQ. Trimming removed 5 bases at V and 3 bases at J, with 18 bases between. CDR3 size: 15 residues. CDR3 sequence: CASRWQGTSGYEQYF. In DNA, the CDR3 is TGCGCCAGCAGATGGCAGGGTACGTCTGGCTACGAGCAGTACTTC. The full variable domain, rest sourced from reference TRBV5-1 and TRBJ2-7, is KAGVTQTPRYLIKTRGQQVTLSCSPISGHRSVSWYQQTPGQGLQFLFEYFSETQRNKGNFPGRFSGRQFSNSRSEMNVSTLELGDSALYLCASRWQGTSGYEQYFGPGTRLTVT.

This clone was recorded a few times. The chain carries TRBV28 and TRBJ2-2; 10 bases match TRBD2. The CDR3 has 17 amino acids. Germline CDR1 and CDR2: MDHEN and SYDVKM. J gave up 2 bases and V 5 bases, and 8 bases lay outside the gene matches. CDR3 DNA: TGTGCCAGCAGTAACCCGGGACTAGCGTTTAACACCGGGGAGCTGTTTTTT. Protein sequence: CASSNPGLAFNTGELFF. The whole variable domain, remainder taken from reference TRBV28 and TRBJ2-2, is DVKVTQSSRYLVKRTGEKVFLECVQDMDHENMFWYRQDPGLGLRLIYFSYDVKMKEKGDIPEGYSVSREKKERFSLILESASTNQTSMYLCASSNPGLAFNTGELFFGEGSRLTVL.

This rearrangement joins TRBV27 to TRBJ1-4; 9 bases align to TRBD1. From germline, CDR1 is MNHEY and CDR2 SMNVEV (reference sequence). After removal of 6 bases from V and 1 base from J, the junction contained 9 bases not matched to a gene. This CDR3 region has 17 residues. CDR3: CASRDRGQGLTNEKLFF. As DNA, the CDR3 is TGTGCCAGCAGGGATAGGGGACAGGGACTAACTAATGAAAAACTGTTTTTT.